This T cell receptor beta chain derives from a study of T-cell memory formation after mild COVID-19. Study information: The TCR clusters were mostly specific to one donor.

5'RACE with constant-segment primers yielded barcoded, UMI-tagged TCR alpha and TCR beta cDNA libraries. Via MiXCR, TCRdb re-called the 5' RACE reads, giving one row per CDR3 protein. The sample records about 620,000 distinct CDR3 sequences, approximately 18% being singletons. Notes on this clonotype: Antigen specificity is unknown.

With 1 base removed from V and 3 bases from J, the gap between germline ends came to 4 bases. Germline assignment: CDR1 DFQATT and CDR2 SNEGSKA (reference sequence). CDR3 length: 13 amino acids. Study observations and caveats: CD4+ bias marked clones expanding day 15 to 37, unlike balanced contracting clones. Largely, contracting CD4+ clones fell within CM and EM, and contracting CD8+ clones within EMRA.

The chain links TRBV20-1 to TRBJ2-6; no firm D call. The TCR originated in an adult woman who had mild COVID-19 (a few samples of this study predate the infection). Cell type and time point are not known. Sequencing input: PBMCs or a T cell subset sorted from them (not recorded which). CDR3 DNA sequence: TGCAGTGCTAGAGGGGTTGGGGCCAACGTCCTGACTTTC. Encoded protein: CSARGVGANVLTF.